This T cell receptor (beta chain) was recovered during a study of radiotherapy plus CTLA-4 blockade in lung cancer. TCRdb's table, derived via immunoSEQ multiplex PCR, lists solely in-frame clones and lacks some. This table holds about 60,000 clones, around 69% found once. This TCR came from a human donor with non-small cell lung cancer who had a complete response to radiotherapy plus ipilimumab. This specimen was peripheral blood, taken from a patient treated with radiotherapy plus ipilimumab.

Here the CDR3 reads CASSLTQAGPYTDTQYF. In nucleotides, the CDR3 is TGTGCCAGCAGCCTAACCCAAGCGGGCCCCTACACAGATACGCAGTATTTT. V gene TRBV5-5 combines with J gene TRBJ2-3, with D perhaps matching TRBD2 (6 bases). Germline CDR1 and CDR2: SGHKS and YYEKEE (reference sequence). This CDR3 has 17 amino acids. Trimming took 4 bases from V and 2 from J, leaving 20 bases between them.